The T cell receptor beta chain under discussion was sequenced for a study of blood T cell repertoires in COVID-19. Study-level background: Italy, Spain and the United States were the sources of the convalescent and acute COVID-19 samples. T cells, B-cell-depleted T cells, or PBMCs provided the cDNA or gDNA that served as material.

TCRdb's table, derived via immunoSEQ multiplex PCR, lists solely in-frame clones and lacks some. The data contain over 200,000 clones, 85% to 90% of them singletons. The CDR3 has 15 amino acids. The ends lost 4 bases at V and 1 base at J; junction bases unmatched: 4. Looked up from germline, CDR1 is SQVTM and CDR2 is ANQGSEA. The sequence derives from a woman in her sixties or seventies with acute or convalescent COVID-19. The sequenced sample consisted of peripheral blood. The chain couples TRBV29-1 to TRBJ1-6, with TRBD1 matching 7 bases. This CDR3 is CSVAETGSYNSPLHF. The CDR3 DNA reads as TGCAGCGTTGCAGAGACAGGGTCCTATAATTCACCCCTCCACTTT.